This T cell receptor beta chain is drawn from a study of PD-1 blockade in classical Hodgkin lymphoma. Notes on the study in general: Newly diagnosed patients reportedly had lower baseline TCR diversity than healthy donors. Repertoire differences have undefined causes, possibly disease activity or prior therapy.

Looked up from germline, CDR1 is SEHNR and CDR2 is FQNEAQ (reference sequence). CDR3 size: 13 residues. V lost 5 bases to trimming and J lost 4 bases, with 11 bases between them. Points on this clone: Its antigen is not known.

The protocol was immunoSEQ multiplex PCR, while the TCRdb copy is restricted to in-frame clones and leaves out a portion. The sample has tens of thousands of clones, 94% seen once. Time point here: newly diagnosed, previously untreated cHL patient sample. PBMCs from patients with newly diagnosed, untreated classical Hodgkin lymphoma served as a comparison group for the relapsed/refractory trial patients. This clonotype was sampled from a human donor with classical Hodgkin lymphoma. The source material was peripheral blood mononuclear cells (PBMCs). The chain uses TRBV7-9 and TRBJ1-1; unclear D gene. The CDR3 bases are TGTGCCAGCAGCAACACTCGGCCCACTGAAGCTTTCTTT. This sequence encodes CASSNTRPTEAFF.